This T cell receptor beta chain originates from a study of cytomegalovirus exposure and HLA in healthy donors. Germline V lookup: CDR1 MNHEY, CDR2 SMNVEV (reference sequence). CDR3 length: 15 amino acids. V was pared by 7 bases and J by 7 bases, with 8 bases of the junction left unmatched. Only in-frame clones appear in the TCRdb table, and some are missing; sequencing was by immunoSEQ multiplex PCR. The sample has around 170,000 clones, 85% seen once. This clone was seen once. This sequence originates from a man younger than 35 in good health and CMV-seropositive. The sequenced sample was PBMCs. This chain uses TRBV27 with TRBJ2-1; TRBD2 matches at 12 bases. The chain's CDR3 is CASTSGLAGNNEQFF. Written as DNA, the CDR3 is TGTGCCAGCACCAGCGGACTAGCGGGAAATAATGAGCAGTTCTTC.